This T cell receptor (beta chain) was observed in a study of CD8 T cells in ankylosing spondylitis. Regarding the study as a whole: Apparently characteristic of ankylosing spondylitis blood was a TCR beta motif (roughly eight highly homologous variants). Clones tied to disease were said to be significantly enriched in matched ankylosing spondylitis synovial fluid.

V was pared by 6 bases and J by 2 bases, with 7 bases of the junction left unmatched. The germline V gene encodes CDR1 ENHRY and CDR2 SYGVKD. CDR3 length equals 17 residues. Quantitative barcoded 5'-RACE was used to prepare TCR beta libraries. TCRdb analysed the 5' RACE reads with MiXCR anew, one entry per CDR3 protein. The table records a few hundred thousand distinct CDR3 sequences, about 10% of them present only once. A word on this clonotype: Its antigen is not identified.

V gene TRBV10-3 combines with J gene TRBJ2-3; 14 positions agree with TRBD2. The sample consisted of blood, either unsorted or a sorted T cell fraction (not recorded which). The receptor comes from a male donor with ankylosing spondylitis or in good health (not recorded which). The CDR3 sequence is CAIRPGLAGEDTDTQYF. The CDR3 nucleotides are TGTGCCATCAGACCGGGACTAGCGGGGGAGGACACAGATACGCAGTATTTT.